Each of the 8 T cell receptor beta chains below was sequenced from the same sample in a study of T cells in Graves' hyperthyroidism and ophthalmopathy (dated by TCRdb to between 2018 and 2021). The library was generated by multiplex PCR. Data came from an Illumina HiSeq 2000. TCR beta CDR3 regions were amplified from RNA transcripts. The first round of RT-PCR for the TCR CDR3 was performed with the HTBI primer set and the Qiagen OneStep RT-PCR kit. TCRdb itself trimmed the public reads at Q25 with fastp, ran MiXCR and retained productive beta chains. Each CDR3 protein gets just one entry, which takes the most common genes and DNA from the rows behind it. The sample table records approximately 740,000 distinct CDR3 sequences; 14% of these occur just once. About 10% of the sample is taken by the ten largest. Source material: blood. Receptors originate from a woman aged 18-35 years with Graves' hyperthyroidism.

The chain has TRBV19 and TRBJ1-4; TRBD1 might be the D (5 bases). In germline, CDR1 is LNHDA, CDR2 SQIVND (reference sequence). This CDR3 spans 14 amino acids. V was trimmed by 5 bases and J by 5 bases, leaving 12 bases between them. This chain's CDR3 is CASSPGRSNEKLFF. The CDR3 bases are TGTGCCAGTAGTCCGGGACGGTCAAATGAAAAACTGTTTTTT.

In its sample, this clonotype was seen a few times. J is TRBJ2-2 and V is TRBV3-1; 8 bases map to TRBD2. The CDR3 is 16 amino acids. With 0 bases clipped from V and 6 bases from J, the junction kept 6 bases outside the gene matches. CDR1 LGHDT and CDR2 YNNKEL come from the germline V gene (reference sequence). The CDR3 region is CASSQDPGGRAGELFF. CDR3 bases: TGTGCCAGCAGCCAAGATCCGGGGGGGCGCGCCGGGGAGCTGTTTTTT.

This clonotype turned up a few times. J is TRBJ2-7 and V is TRBV29-1; the D gene is possibly TRBD1 (5 bases). CDR3 length: 13 amino acids. Trimming cost V 7 bases and J 0 bases, with 13 bases left between them. Germline assignment: CDR1 SQVTM and CDR2 ANQGSEA. CDR3 DNA sequence: TGCAGCGCGTGGGGCCAGAGCTCCTACGAGCAGTACTTC. Translation gives CSAWGQSSYEQYF.

This clonotype was counted a few times. This sequence joins TRBV24-1 and TRBJ1-2; possibly TRBD1 for D (5 bases). Per the germline V gene, CDR1 is KGHDR and CDR2 is SFDVKD. V was shortened by 2 bases and J by 5 bases, with 17 bases between the two germline ends. CDR3 length: 16 residues. CDR3 DNA: TGTGCCACCAGTGATTCCTCATGGGGCGGGAGTTATGGCTACACCTTC. It is translated as CATSDSSWGGSYGYTF.

This rearrangement joins TRBV28 to TRBJ1-5; D gene ambiguous. This CDR3 is 11 amino acids long. Trimming pared 4 bases from V and 7 bases from J, leaving 5 bases between. The V gene's germline CDR1 is MDHEN and CDR2 SYDVKM. In DNA form, the CDR3 reads TGTGCCAGCAGTTACTCCCAGCCCCAGCATTTT. It codes for CASSYSQPQHF.

This clonotype was found many times. The chain employs TRBV11-2 and TRBJ2-1; 13 bases map to TRBD2. V lost 6 bases to trimming and J lost 12 bases; unmatched junction nucleotides: 11. CDR3 length equals 15 residues. The germline V gene has CDR1 SGHAT and CDR2 FQNNGV. CDR3 DNA: TGTGCCAGCAGGATATACGGACTAGCGGGAGAATTGCAGTTCTTC. Its translation: CASRIYGLAGELQFF. Together with reference TRBV11-2 and TRBJ2-1, the CDR3 gives the full variable domain: EAGVAQSPRYKIIEKRQSVAFWCNPISGHATLYWYQQILGQGPKLLIQFQNNGVVDDSQLPKDRFSAERLKGVDSTLKIQPAKLEDSAVYLCASRIYGLAGELQFFGPGTRLTVL.

This clonotype was seen at least ten times. This rearrangement joins TRBV18 to TRBJ2-1; 8 bases align to TRBD1. V dropped 3 bases and J dropped 1; count of bases not matched to a gene: 5. This CDR3 has 16 amino acids. Germline CDR1 reads KGHSH; CDR2 reads LQKENI. Here the CDR3 DNA reads TGTGCCAGCTCACCCTACAGGGGGAGGTCCTACAATGAGCAGTTCTTC. Amino acid sequence: CASSPYRGRSYNEQFF.

The genes are TRBV6-5 and TRBJ2-7; 7 bases line up with TRBD2. CDR3 length: 14 residues. Germline lookup yields CDR1 MNHEY and CDR2 SVGAGI. V trimming: 2 bases; J trimming: 6 bases; junction bases outside the gene matches: 7. CDR3 loop: CASSYLAGAGEQYF. CDR3 coding DNA: TGTGCCAGCAGTTACCTGGCGGGAGCTGGCGAGCAGTACTTC.